What follows are 7 T cell receptor beta chains derived from one specimen sequenced in a study of T-cell reconstitution after alpha-beta-depleted transplantation in children. Unique molecular identifiers featured in how the TCRbeta library was prepared. TCRdb passed the PCR reads through MiXCR, listing each CDR3 protein once. The sample records hundreds of thousands of distinct CDR3 sequences, over 15% being singletons. The material was PBMCs from the stem cell graft donor, obtained from the stem cell graft. All receptors come from a human donor who donated a stem cell graft to a child with acute myeloid leukemia.

The chain carries TRBV20-1 and TRBJ2-2; 11 positions match TRBD2. Germline CDR1 DFQATT, CDR2 SNEGSKA (reference sequence). The junction had 7 bases not matched to a gene; V was cut back by 6 bases and J by 1 base. The CDR3 extends over 16 amino acids. CDR3 DNA: TGCAGTGCCAGAATGCTAGCGGGGGGGAACACCGGGGAGCTGTTTTTT. It translates to CSARMLAGGNTGELFF.

There are many counts of this clonotype. The CDR3 here is CSASKLVGTGELFF. CDR3 coding DNA: TGCAGTGCCAGCAAGCTAGTGGGCACCGGGGAGCTGTTTTTT. The chain links TRBV20-1 to TRBJ2-2, with D unresolved. The CDR3 is 14 residues long. Germline V gives CDR1 DFQATT, CDR2 SNEGSKA (reference sequence). V lost 6 bases, J lost 4 bases, and 15 bases lay in between.

This clonotype was seen many times. CDR3 region: CASSPFPASSYNEQFF. In DNA, the CDR3 is TGTGCCAGCTCACCATTCCCGGCGAGCTCCTACAATGAGCAGTTCTTC. The rearrangement joins TRBV18 to TRBJ2-1; D is ambiguous. The V end lost 2 bases, the J end lost 0 bases, and 11 bases lay between the germline ends. This CDR3 is 16 amino acids long. Germline CDR1 and CDR2: KGHSH and LQKENI.

V usage is TRBV5-6 and J usage is TRBJ2-7; 11 bases fit TRBD1. Germline CDR1 SGHDT, CDR2 YYEEEE. This CDR3 comprises 13 residues. The V segment lost 4 bases and the J segment 4 bases; nucleotides outside the gene matches: 1. CDR3 sequence reads: CASSGTGGYEQYV. The CDR3, as DNA: TGTGCCAGCAGCGGGACAGGGGGGTACGAGCAGTACGTC.

This clonotype has a handful of counts. The V call is TRBV5-1, the J call TRBJ2-1, with a possible D match to TRBD2 (6 bases). V was pared by 3 bases and J by 5 bases, with 21 bases between. The germline V gene encodes CDR1 SGHRS and CDR2 YFSETQ. This CDR3 is built from 17 residues. CDR3 protein: CASSSIRLRGSDNEQFF. The DNA of the CDR3 is TGCGCCAGCAGCTCGATCCGTTTACGGGGGTCCGACAATGAGCAGTTCTTC.

The table lists this clonotype with many counts. The chain employs TRBV29-1 and TRBJ2-2, with unresolved D. The CDR3 runs to 13 residues. Germline CDR1 is SQVTM and CDR2 is ANQGSEA. Deletions cut 3 bases from V and 1 base from J, with 6 bases between. CDR3 DNA sequence: TGCAGCGTTGATTCGCAGAACACCGGGGAGCTGTTTTTT. Protein product: CSVDSQNTGELFF.

V and J are TRBV12-3 or TRBV12-4 and TRBJ1-2; 8 bases fit TRBD1. The J segment lost 5 bases and the V segment lost 5 bases, leaving 10 bases of the junction unmatched. The CDR3 runs to 15 residues. The CDR3 loop reads CASSPRPDREYGYTF. The CDR3 bases are TGTGCCAGCAGTCCCCGGCCGGACAGGGAGTATGGCTACACCTTC.